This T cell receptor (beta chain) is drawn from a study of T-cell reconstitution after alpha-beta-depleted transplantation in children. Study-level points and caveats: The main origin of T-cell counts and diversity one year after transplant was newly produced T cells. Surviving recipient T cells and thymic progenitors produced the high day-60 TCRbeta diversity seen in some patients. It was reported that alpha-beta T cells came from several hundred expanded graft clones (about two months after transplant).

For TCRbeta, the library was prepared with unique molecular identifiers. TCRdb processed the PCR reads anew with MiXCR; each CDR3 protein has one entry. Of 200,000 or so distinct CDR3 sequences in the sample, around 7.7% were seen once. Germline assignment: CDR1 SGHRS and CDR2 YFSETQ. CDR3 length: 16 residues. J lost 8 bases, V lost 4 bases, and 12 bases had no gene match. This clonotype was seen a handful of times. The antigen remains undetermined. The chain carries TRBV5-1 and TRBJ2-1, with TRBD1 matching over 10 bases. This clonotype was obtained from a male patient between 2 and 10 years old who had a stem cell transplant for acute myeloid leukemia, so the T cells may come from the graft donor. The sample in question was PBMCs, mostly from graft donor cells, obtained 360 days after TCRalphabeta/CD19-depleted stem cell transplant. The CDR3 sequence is CASSPVPGQGFDEQFF. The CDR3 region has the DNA TGCGCCAGCAGCCCGGTCCCGGGACAGGGGTTCGATGAGCAGTTCTTC.